These 23 T cell receptor beta chains were all obtained from the same sample, sequenced in a study of cytomegalovirus exposure and HLA in healthy donors. PCR primers comprised 60 Vbeta and 13 Jbeta primers. Profiling relied on immunoSEQ multiplex PCR, and the TCRdb table lists in-frame clones only, not all of them. This sample carries some 160,000 clones, around 80% of them seen once, and the ten largest clones take approximately 6.5%. The specimen was PBMCs. All receptors derive from a male donor in good health and CMV-seropositive.

The genes are TRBV27 and TRBJ1-2; D remains ambiguous. Trimming removed 7 bases at V and 8 bases at J, with 14 bases between. From germline, CDR1 is MNHEY and CDR2 SMNVEV (reference sequence). This CDR3 region has 12 residues. CDR3 DNA: TGTGCCAGCACCTGGGGTCGGGGAGGCTACACCTTC. As protein: CASTWGRGGYTF.

V is TRBV7-6 and J is TRBJ2-7, with 9 bases that match TRBD1. The germline CDR1 and CDR2 sequences are SGHVS and FNYEAQ. The V segment lost 1 base and the J segment 3 bases; nucleotides outside the gene matches: 7. CDR3 length: 16 residues. CDR3 nucleotides: TGTGCCAGCAGCTTAGGAGGTTGGGACAGGGACTACGAGCAGTACTTC. This encodes CASSLGGWDRDYEQYF. The entire variable domain, with the rest obtained from reference TRBV7-6 and TRBJ2-7, is as follows: GAGVSQSPRYKVTKRGQDVALRCDPISGHVSLYWYRQALGQGPEFLTYFNYEAQQDKSGLPNDRFSAERPEGSISTLTIQRTEQRDSAMYRCASSLGGWDRDYEQYFGPGTRLTVT.

This chain joins TRBV10-3 and TRBJ2-3; 7 bases line up with TRBD2. CDR3 length equals 14 residues. Germline CDR1 reads ENHRY; CDR2 reads SYGVKD. The V gene end was trimmed by 2 bases and the J gene end by 4 bases; junction bases not matched to a gene: 3. Here the CDR3 DNA reads TGTGCCATCAGTGAGACTAGCGCTGCAGATACGCAGTATTTT. It yields the protein CAISETSAADTQYF.

The chain carries TRBV5-4 and TRBJ2-2; 9 bases fit TRBD1. This CDR3 has 18 residues. The germline V gene has CDR1 SGHNT and CDR2 YYREEE (reference sequence). V lost 5 bases to trimming and J lost 2 bases; unmatched junction nucleotides: 13. The CDR3 region has the DNA TGTGCCAGCAGAAGTGGACAGGGGAGTCAATACAACACCGGGGAGCTGTTTTTT. This translates into CASRSGQGSQYNTGELFF.

CDR3 in amino acids: CASSDQGAYSNQPQHF. DNA for the CDR3: TGTGCCAGCAGTGATCAGGGGGCGTATAGCAATCAGCCCCAGCATTTT. The V gene is TRBV7-8, the J gene TRBJ1-5; 8 positions agree with TRBD1. Germline assignment: CDR1 SGHVS and CDR2 FQNEAQ. The CDR3 spans 16 residues. Trimming removed 6 bases from V and 0 bases from J; junction bases left unmatched: 7.

The rearrangement uses TRBV5-4 and TRBJ1-1; 8 positions agree with TRBD1. Germline V lookup: CDR1 SGHNT, CDR2 YYREEE (reference sequence). J gave up 5 bases and V 3 bases, and 18 bases lay outside the gene matches. This CDR3 spans 18 amino acids. CDR3 coding DNA: TGTGCCAGCAGCTCCACAGGGGGGTCTTTTGGAACCAGGACTGAAGCTTTCTTT. Amino acids: CASSSTGGSFGTRTEAFF.

The chain couples TRBV5-1 to TRBJ1-6; 7 nucleotides agree with TRBD1. J gave up 11 bases and V 4 bases, and 12 bases lay outside the gene matches. Germline CDR1 reads SGHRS; CDR2 reads YFSETQ. This CDR3 is 15 amino acids long. CDR3 coding DNA: TGCGCCAGCAGCGGGACAGTTAACCAAGGTACACCCCTCCACTTT. Amino acid sequence: CASSGTVNQGTPLHF.

The rearrangement links TRBV18 to TRBJ2-7, with D maybe TRBD2 (6 bases). The germline V and J ends were trimmed by 6 bases and 2 bases, with 20 bases remaining between them. Germline V lookup: CDR1 KGHSH, CDR2 LQKENI. The CDR3 contains 16 residues. This chain's CDR3 is CASSGGAAFPTYEQYF. The CDR3 nucleotides are TGTGCCAGCTCCGGCGGGGCCGCGTTCCCGACCTACGAGCAGTACTTC.

This clone was counted only a few times. The chain has TRBV25-1 and TRBJ1-5; weak D call: TRBD1 (6 bases). The CDR3 totals 14 residues. Germline CDR1 and CDR2: MGHDK and SYGVNS. V lost 5 bases and J 2 bases, leaving 10 bases between the germline ends. The CDR3 DNA follows: TGTGCCAGCAGTAACGAGGGGGGCAATCAGCCCCAGCATTTT. It codes for CASSNEGGNQPQHF.

Concerning this clone: Other DNA variants within this sample encode the same CDR3. The chain has TRBV21-1 and TRBJ1-3; TRBD1 reflects the table's D call only, with no check against the DNA. TRBV21-1 is reported as a pseudogene. The CDR3 loop spans 15 amino acids. This CDR3 is CASSNQQGARNTIYF. The CDR3 nucleotides are TGTGCCAGCAGCAATCAACAGGGGGCCAGAAACACCATATATTTT.

The sample holds one count of this clone. The CDR3 region has the DNA TGTGCCAGCAGCCATCTGGTGATGAGCGAGCCGGGGTACAATGAGCAGTTCTTC. This sequence encodes CASSHLVMSEPGYNEQFF. The rearrangement joins TRBV14 to TRBJ2-1; possibly TRBD2 for D (5 bases). Trimming removed 3 bases at V and 4 bases at J, with 22 bases between. Germline CDR1 is SGHDN and CDR2 is FVKESK. The CDR3 consists of 18 residues.

The J gene is TRBJ2-7, the V gene TRBV4-2, with TRBD1 matching 9 bases. Germline V gene sequence: CDR1 LGHNA, CDR2 YNFKEQ. The junction had 14 bases not matched to a gene; V was cut back by 1 base and J by 1 base. CDR3 size: 19 residues. The CDR3: CASSQGRPPGQGVSYEQYF. CDR3 sequence (DNA): TGTGCCAGCAGCCAAGGTCGGCCCCCGGGACAGGGAGTTTCCTACGAGCAGTACTTC.

The rearrangement links TRBV11-2 to TRBJ2-1, with 11 bases lining up with TRBD2. The CDR3 has 16 amino acids. With 3 bases clipped from V and 9 bases from J, the junction kept 10 bases outside the gene matches. Germline CDR1 reads SGHAT; CDR2 reads FQNNGV. CDR3 sequence: CASSFYLAGGPSEQFF. The CDR3 region has the DNA TGTGCCAGCAGCTTCTATTTAGCGGGAGGGCCGAGTGAGCAGTTCTTC.

The chain is built from TRBV2 and TRBJ2-7; D is uncertain. The V end lost 7 bases, the J end lost 2 bases, and 15 bases lay between the germline ends. This CDR3 comprises 14 residues. CDR1 is SNHLY and CDR2 is FYNNEI in the germline V gene. The DNA for the CDR3 is TGTGCCAGCACCGACCGACTCTCCCCCTACGAGCAGTACTTC. Its translation is CASTDRLSPYEQYF.

The chain combines TRBV5-1 with TRBJ2-1; 8 nucleotides line up with TRBD2. The CDR3 is 14 amino acids. Trimming at V came to 4 bases and at J to 1 base, leaving 1 base not matched to a gene. CDR1 SGHRS and CDR2 YFSETQ come from the germline V gene. In DNA, the CDR3 is TGCGCCAGCAGCACGGGAGGGTCCTACAATGAGCAGTTCTTC. Translating gives CASSTGGSYNEQFF.

The chain has TRBV6-5 and TRBJ2-2; 7 nucleotides match TRBD1. V trimming: 5 bases; J trimming: 4 bases; junction bases outside the gene matches: 4. CDR1 is MNHEY, CDR2 SVGAGI, per germline. This CDR3 contains 14 residues. Here the CDR3 reads CASSLQGITGELFF. As DNA, the CDR3 is TGTGCCAGCAGTCTACAGGGGATCACCGGGGAGCTGTTTTTT.

This clone was found a few times. The chain recombines TRBV30 with TRBJ2-7; D uncertain. CDR1 GTSNPN and CDR2 SVGIG come from the germline V gene (reference sequence). V shed 0 bases and J shed 4 bases, with 10 bases lying between them. CDR3 size: 13 residues. The CDR3 is CAWSVRLEYEQYF. CDR3 nucleotide sequence: TGTGCCTGGAGTGTACGTTTGGAGTACGAGCAGTACTTC.

This chain uses TRBV6-6 with TRBJ2-5; D gene ambiguous. V lost 5 bases, J lost 4 bases, and 5 bases lay in between. The CDR3 has 11 residues. The germline CDR1 and CDR2 sequences are MNHNY and SVGAGI (reference sequence). CDR3 region: CASSELETQYF. The CDR3 nucleotides read TGTGCCAGCAGTGAGCTAGAGACCCAGTACTTC.

This clone was seen only a few times. The chain links TRBV27 to TRBJ2-7; the D gene is possibly TRBD1 (6 bases). The V and J ends lost 6 bases and 4 bases respectively, with 13 bases between them. This CDR3 spans 13 amino acids. CDR1 is MNHEY and CDR2 is SMNVEV in the germline V gene (reference sequence). CDR3 coding DNA: TGTGCCAGCAGACCAGGGGTCCTATACGAGCAGTACTTC. Translation: CASRPGVLYEQYF.

The chain is built from TRBV5-8 and TRBJ2-7; 8 bases align to TRBD2. The CDR3 extends over 16 amino acids. From germline, CDR1 is SGHTS and CDR2 YDEGEE. Trimming cost V 0 bases and J 0 bases; bases outside gene matches: 5. CDR3 loop: CASSLEYGLASYEQYF. CDR3 nucleotides: TGTGCCAGCAGCTTGGAGTACGGACTAGCCTCCTACGAGCAGTACTTC.

The chain combines TRBV11-3 with TRBJ2-2, with D unresolved. Per the germline V gene, CDR1 is SGHNT and CDR2 is YENEEA. V lost 6 bases and J lost 3, with 5 bases in between. The CDR3 contains 12 residues. The CDR3 nucleotides are TGTGCCAGCAGGCCAGACACCGGGGAGCTGTTTTTT. This sequence encodes CASRPDTGELFF.

This chain uses TRBV25-1 with TRBJ1-2; the match to TRBD1 covers 9 bases. The length of the CDR3 is 14 residues. V gave up 2 bases and J gave up 5 bases; unmatched junction bases: 3. Germline V gene sequence: CDR1 MGHDK, CDR2 SYGVNS. In nucleotides, the CDR3 is TGTGCCAGCAGTGAACCGGGACAGGGTTATGGCTACACCTTC. It yields the protein CASSEPGQGYGYTF.

Note on this clone: Within the sample, other DNA sequences also encode this same CDR3. J is TRBJ1-1 and V is TRBV18, with no clear D. The CDR3 length is 13 residues. V was shortened by 6 bases and J by 1 base, with 9 bases between the two germline ends. CDR1 KGHSH and CDR2 LQKENI come from the germline V gene. In DNA form, the CDR3 reads TGTGCCAGCTCCCCCGGGGAGAACACTGAAGCTTTCTTT. Its protein product is CASSPGENTEAFF.